These T cell receptor beta chains were read from a single sample in a study of T cells in localized non-small cell lung cancer. Assay: immunoSEQ multiplex PCR; the TCRdb copy retains only in-frame clones and omits some. This sample carries about 5,400 clones, roughly 35% of them seen once, and the ten largest clones take around 8.2%. Sequenced material: lung tumor tissue, taken before any cancer treatment. Every receptor here comes from a male donor at least 60 years old with stage I squamous cell lung carcinoma. Each CDR3 is given with its conserved first and last residue. The size entry is marked missing in some rows and otherwise reads once, few, many or a size class.

v_gene: TRBV19; abundance: once; CDR3aa: CASKGLAAYNEQFF
v_gene: TRBV19; abundance: NA; CDR3aa: CASSRGGGGEKLFF
v_gene: TRBV6-8; abundance: few; CDR3aa: CASREGTAYNSPLHF
v_gene: TRBV30; abundance: few; CDR3aa: CAWSTLAGNTIYF
v_gene: TRBV11-3; abundance: medium-sized; CDR3aa: CASSQGQGGSYEQYF
v_gene: TRBV19; abundance: NA; CDR3aa: CASRTPGGNSPLHF
v_gene: TRBV19; abundance: few; CDR3aa: CASSIVTGSRATNEKLFF
v_gene: TRBV5-1; abundance: NA; CDR3aa: CASISGIHEGTEAFF
v_gene: TRBV6-8; abundance: NA; CDR3aa: CASSFYRGREQYF
v_gene: TRBV10-3; abundance: NA; CDR3aa: CAISESTSRSPLHF
v_gene: TRBV6-8; abundance: NA; CDR3aa: CASIGQGDSPLHF
v_gene: TRBV18; abundance: NA; CDR3aa: CASSPPNRGHGGELFF
v_gene: TRBV5-1; abundance: once; CDR3aa: CASSPLPGLSGANVLTF
v_gene: TRBV4-1; abundance: NA; CDR3aa: CASSQDIESPLHF
v_gene: TRBV19; abundance: few; CDR3aa: CATGSYQDEQFF
v_gene: TRBV18; abundance: few; CDR3aa: CASSPSGAVELFF
v_gene: TRBV10-3; abundance: NA; CDR3aa: CAAALGGTYEQYF
v_gene: TRBV27; abundance: NA; CDR3aa: CASSSGPTNNEQFF